This TCR beta chain was profiled in a study of T cells expressing NK-cell markers. Overall study: Investigators obtained TCR beta repertoires from sorted CD3+CD56+NKG2C+, CD3+CD56+NKG2C- and CD3+CD56-NKG2C+ T cells. In the group of eight sequenced donors, seven were HCMV-seropositive and one was seronegative.

CDR3 length: 14 amino acids. The germline V gene encodes CDR1 MNHEY and CDR2 SVGEGT. A 5'RACE template switching approach incorporating UMIs was used to make TCR beta cDNA. Each CDR3 protein gets one entry in TCRdb, which reprocessed the 5' RACE reads and gives no DNA. The sample holds around 110,000 distinct CDR3 sequences. This sequence joins TRBV6-2 or TRBV6-3 and TRBJ2-1. Specimen: blood T cells: a sorted CD56 or NKG2C T cell subset, CD4+ or CD8+ T cells, or bulk PBMC T cells (not recorded which). This receptor was identified in a woman aged 18 to 75 in good health. The CDR3 loop reads CASSYPRPYNEQFF.